The 22 T cell receptor beta chains reported below all come from one sample, sequenced in a study of blood T cell repertoires in COVID-19. TCRdb's copy holds only in-frame clones and misses some; the assay was immunoSEQ multiplex PCR. The table has 85,000 to 110,000 clones, 87% seen once. Sequences were obtained from peripheral blood. Receptor source: a human donor in a cohort sampled during active COVID-19.

This rearrangement joins TRBV15 to TRBJ2-7; D is unclear. Germline V gene data show CDR1 as LNHNV and CDR2 as YYDKDF (reference sequence). The CDR3 contains 16 residues. V gave up 3 bases and J gave up 0 bases, with 15 bases separating them. CDR3 bases: TGTGCCACCAGCAGGTCTTTTTACGAGAGCTCCTACGAGCAGTACTTC. Its translation: CATSRSFYESSYEQYF.

The chain has TRBV19 and TRBJ1-1; D might be TRBD1 (6 bases). V dropped 7 bases and J dropped 2 bases, with 14 bases sitting between them. The CDR3 consists of 14 residues. CDR1 and CDR2 (germline): LNHDA, SQIVND (reference sequence). Here the CDR3 DNA reads TGTGCCAGTAAAGTAACAGGGTTTAACACTGAAGCTTTCTTT. It encodes CASKVTGFNTEAFF.

This clone was detected once. V and J are TRBV6-5 and TRBJ1-1, with D possibly TRBD1 on 5 matching bases. The germline CDR1 and CDR2 sequences are MNHEY and SVGAGI. The germline V and J ends were trimmed by 8 bases and 3 bases, with 10 bases remaining between them. CDR3 length equals 12 residues. CDR3 bases: TGTGCCAGCTCAGGGTGGGACACTGAAGCTTTCTTT. It yields the protein CASSGWDTEAFF.

The chain uses TRBV19 and TRBJ1-3; possibly TRBD1 for D (5 bases). The CDR3 length is 16 residues. Germline V gives CDR1 LNHDA, CDR2 SQIVND (reference sequence). Trimming cost V 5 bases and J 0 bases, with 14 bases left between them. CDR3 bases: TGTGCCAGTAGTCCACATACAGGTTACTCTGGAAACACCATATATTTT. This codes for CASSPHTGYSGNTIYF.

The rearrangement uses TRBV7-3 and TRBJ2-2; 8 nucleotides line up with TRBD2. From germline, CDR1 is SGHTA and CDR2 FQGTGA. The CDR3 contains 16 residues. Trimming removed 2 bases from V and 4 bases from J; junction bases left unmatched: 6. CDR3 in DNA: TGTGCCAGCAGCTTAGGTCGGGAGGGCCCCACCGGGGAGCTGTTTTTT. Translation gives CASSLGREGPTGELFF.

The chain employs TRBV6-5 and TRBJ2-7, with 12 bases matching TRBD2. Losses at the gene ends were 2 bases for V and 2 bases for J; bases not matched to a gene: 4. Germline V gene data show CDR1 as MNHEY and CDR2 as SVGAGI. The CDR3 totals 16 residues. CDR3 in amino acids: CASSYTLAGGAYEQYF. CDR3 in DNA: TGTGCCAGCAGTTACACACTAGCGGGAGGCGCCTACGAGCAGTACTTC.

This clone was observed many times. This chain uses TRBV5-1 with TRBJ2-7, with a tentative D call TRBD1 (6 bases). CDR3 size: 13 residues. V dropped 4 bases and J dropped 0 bases, with 8 bases sitting between them. Germline-derived CDR1 and CDR2 are SGHRS and YFSETQ. In DNA, the CDR3 is TGCGCCAGCAGCACAGGGAGCTCCTACGAGCAGTACTTC. Translated, it gives CASSTGSSYEQYF.

The CDR3 region is CASIPAPGQPQHF. In DNA, the CDR3 is TGCGCCAGCATCCCGGCTCCGGGTCAGCCCCAGCATTTT. This chain connects TRBV10-1 to TRBJ1-5; D call uncertain. Germline V gives CDR1 WNHNN, CDR2 SYGVQD (reference sequence). V lost 7 bases and J 6 bases, leaving 13 bases between the germline ends. The CDR3 consists of 13 residues.

The genes are TRBV5-4 and TRBJ2-7, with TRBD2 identical over 10 bases. The V gene end was trimmed by 4 bases and the J gene end by 2 bases; junction bases not matched to a gene: 6. This CDR3 has 15 amino acids. Looked up from germline, CDR1 is SGHNT and CDR2 is YYREEE (reference sequence). The CDR3 DNA reads as TGTGCCAGCAGCACCAAAAGCGGGAGGGCCTACGAGCAGTACTTC. The encoded protein is CASSTKSGRAYEQYF.

This chain joins TRBV7-9 and TRBJ2-2; no clear D gene. This CDR3 has 16 residues. Germline CDR1 and CDR2: SEHNR and FQNEAQ (reference sequence). Trimming removed 3 bases at V and 1 base at J, with 12 bases between. CDR3 in DNA: TGTGCCAGCAGCTTTCACCCAATAGAGAACACCGGGGAGCTGTTTTTT. This sequence encodes CASSFHPIENTGELFF.

In nucleotides, the CDR3 is TGTGCCAGTGCAGGGGGCGGTGAAGCTTTCTTT. Its protein product is CASAGGGEAFF. The chain uses TRBV19 and TRBJ1-1; 8 nucleotides align to TRBD1. The germline gives CDR1 LNHDA, CDR2 SQIVND (reference sequence). With V trimmed by 8 bases and J by 7 bases, 3 bases remained unmatched. The CDR3 sequence is 11 residues long.

The table lists this clone with a few counts. The chain uses TRBV6-5 and TRBJ1-1; the D gene is possibly TRBD1 (5 bases). This CDR3 has 11 residues. Deletions cut 6 bases from V and 8 bases from J, with 10 bases between. Germline V gene lookup returns CDR1 MNHEY and CDR2 SVGAGI. The CDR3 spells CASSYGGEAFF. Written as DNA, the CDR3 is TGTGCCAGCAGCTACGGGGGGGAAGCTTTCTTT.

V is TRBV18 and J is TRBJ2-3; 12 nucleotides match TRBD2. The V and J ends lost 3 bases and 0 bases, in that order; junction bases with no gene match: 1. Germline V gene data show CDR1 as KGHSH and CDR2 as LQKENI. The CDR3 has 16 residues. The CDR3 coding sequence is TGTGCCAGCTCACCGGGGACTAGCGGGAGCACAGATACGCAGTATTTT. As protein: CASSPGTSGSTDTQYF.

V usage is TRBV3-1 (or the pseudogene TRBV3-2) and J usage is TRBJ2-3; tentative D call: TRBD1 (5 bases). This CDR3 contains 16 residues. Trimming pared 1 base from V and 0 bases from J, leaving 11 bases between. The germline CDR1 and CDR2 sequences are LGHDT and YNNKEL (reference sequence). The CDR3 loop is CASSQVPDISTDTQYF. CDR3 in DNA: TGTGCCAGCAGCCAAGTACCGGACATAAGCACAGATACGCAGTATTTT.

The chain has TRBV28 and TRBJ2-4; a weak D match, TRBD2 (6 bases). Trimming pared 2 bases from V and 3 bases from J, leaving 14 bases between. Germline V gene lookup returns CDR1 MDHEN and CDR2 SYDVKM. CDR3 length: 16 amino acids. The CDR3 bases are TGTGCCAGCAGTTTAGAGACTAGTAGAGGCAAAAACATTCAGTACTTC. It codes for CASSLETSRGKNIQYF.

The chain uses TRBV19 and TRBJ2-7, with TRBD1 identical over 8 bases. After removal of 9 bases from V and 2 bases from J, the junction contained 6 bases not matched to a gene. Per germline, CDR1 LNHDA and CDR2 SQIVND (reference sequence). The CDR3 loop spans 13 amino acids. Here the CDR3 DNA reads TGTGCCAGCCAGACAGGGGAGGCCTACGAGCAGTACTTC. This encodes CASQTGEAYEQYF.

The rearrangement uses TRBV23-1 and TRBJ2-7; 8 bases line up with TRBD1. TRBV23-1 qualifies as an ORF whose function is uncertain. This CDR3 has 17 amino acids. The J segment lost 2 bases and the V segment lost 0 bases, leaving 9 bases of the junction unmatched. Here the CDR3 DNA reads TGCGCCAGCAGTCAATCGGGAGGACAGGGCCAAACCTACGAGCAGTACTTC. Its protein is CASSQSGGQGQTYEQYF.

The chain employs TRBV4-1 and TRBJ1-3, with 8 bases fitting TRBD1. The CDR3 totals 18 residues. With 4 bases clipped from V and 1 base from J, the junction kept 12 bases outside the gene matches. The germline V gene encodes CDR1 MGHRA and CDR2 YSYEKL. CDR3 loop: CASSPGPATGASGNTIYF. Written as DNA, the CDR3 is TGCGCCAGCAGCCCCGGGCCCGCGACAGGGGCGTCTGGAAACACCATATATTTT.

This rearrangement joins TRBV30 to TRBJ2-3; tentative D call: TRBD1 (5 bases). Deletions cut 2 bases from V and 6 bases from J, with 12 bases between. Per the germline V gene, CDR1 is GTSNPN and CDR2 is SVGIG (reference sequence). This CDR3 is built from 13 residues. Here the CDR3 reads CAWSIGASDTQYF. The CDR3 bases are TGTGCCTGGAGTATTGGGGCTTCGGATACGCAGTATTTT.

This chain uses TRBV7-8 with TRBJ2-7; 9 nucleotides match TRBD1. This CDR3 contains 16 residues. Per germline, CDR1 SGHVS and CDR2 FQNEAQ. Losses at the gene ends were 1 base for V and 2 bases for J; bases not matched to a gene: 6. The chain's CDR3 is CASSLGGTGYTYEQYF. CDR3 bases: TGTGCCAGCAGCTTAGGGGGGACAGGGTATACCTACGAGCAGTACTTC.

A few counts support this clone. This chain links TRBV3-1 (or the pseudogene TRBV3-2) with TRBJ2-7; 9 bases are shared with TRBD1. The CDR3 extends over 15 amino acids. CDR1 is LGHDT and CDR2 is YNNKEL in the germline V gene (reference sequence). V lost 1 base and J lost 6; bases outside the gene matches: 7. CDR3 in DNA: TGTGCCAGCAGCCAAGGGGGACAGGGCGTGGTCGAGCAGTACTTC. Translation: CASSQGGQGVVEQYF.

The genes are TRBV5-6 and TRBJ2-2, with 7 bases lining up with TRBD1. Germline V gives CDR1 SGHDT, CDR2 YYEEEE. Trimming cost V 4 bases and J 6 bases; bases outside gene matches: 6. This CDR3 has 14 amino acids. CDR3 nucleotide sequence: TGTGCCAGCAGCCTGGGACAGATGGCCGGGGAGCTGTTTTTT. It is translated as CASSLGQMAGELFF.